These T cell receptor beta chains were read from a single sample in a study of early T cells in non-severe SARS-CoV-2 infection. TCRdb recomputed calls from the 5' RACE reads with MiXCR, one row per CDR3 protein. This table has tens of thousands of distinct CDR3 sequences, roughly 7.1% appearing once. Sequencing was carried out using whole blood. These receptors originate from an adult who was a healthcare worker with PCR-confirmed SARS-CoV-2 infection or an uninfected control (not recorded which). Both conserved end residues are part of each CDR3. Fields, in order: CDR3 protein, CDR3 DNA, D gene, J gene, clone size, V gene. The D gene is left open where the match is weak. Clone size appears in some rows only: once, few, many, or a class for an expanded clone.

CASEERGSGELFF TGCGCCTCCGAGGAGAGAGGGAGTGGGGAGCTGTTTTTT NA TRBJ2-2 many TRBV5-1
CSASFSVGYGYTF TGCAGTGCTAGTTTCTCAGTGGGCTATGGCTACACCTTC NA TRBJ1-2 NA TRBV20-1
CASSPGTGDEKLFF TGTGCCAGCTCACCAGGGACAGGGGATGAAAAACTGTTTTTT TRBD1 TRBJ1-4 few TRBV18
CASSLGRRVFEQYF TGTGCCAGCAGCTTAGGTCGCAGGGTATTTGAGCAGTACTTC NA TRBJ2-7 few TRBV7-9
CASSSLTGNSPLHF TGTGCCAGCAGCTCACTTACAGGGAACTCACCCCTCCACTTT NA TRBJ1-6 large TRBV7-9
CASSFSTGPVDTQYF TGTGCCAGCAGCTTTTCGACAGGGCCCGTGGATACGCAGTATTTT TRBD1 TRBJ2-3 many TRBV5-4
CASTLETSGYNEQFF TGTGCCAGCACCTTGGAGACTAGCGGTTACAATGAGCAGTTCTTC TRBD2 TRBJ2-1 many TRBV7-2
CASSRDRGHYEQYF TGTGCCAGCAGCCGGGACAGGGGGCACTACGAGCAGTACTTC TRBD1 TRBJ2-7 many TRBV11-2
CSVEEGGTSYEQYF TGCAGCGTTGAAGAAGGCGGGACATCATACGAGCAGTACTTC NA TRBJ2-7 few TRBV29-1
CAWSPQYEQYF TGTGCCTGGAGTCCCCAATACGAGCAGTACTTC NA TRBJ2-7 many TRBV30
CASSFGEETQYF TGTGCCAGCAGCTTCGGGGAAGAGACCCAGTACTTC NA TRBJ2-5 many TRBV11-2
CASSGQENIQYF TGTGCCAGCTCGGGACAGGAAAACATTCAGTACTTC TRBD1 TRBJ2-4 many TRBV18
CSSGQQNTEAFF TGCAGCTCGGGACAGCAGAACACTGAAGCTTTCTTT TRBD1 TRBJ1-1 NA TRBV29-1
CASTLDRVENNSPLHF TGCGCCAGCACCCTTGATAGGGTGGAGAATAATTCACCCCTCCACTTT NA TRBJ1-6 NA TRBV5-1
CAISGTDRGPTEAFF TGTGCCATCAGTGGAACCGACAGGGGGCCCACTGAAGCTTTCTTT TRBD1 TRBJ1-1 few TRBV10-3
CASSLGGLADQPQHF TGTGCCAGCAGTTTAGGGGGGCTGGCGGATCAGCCCCAGCATTTT NA TRBJ1-5 medium-sized TRBV12-3/TRBV12-4
CASSLRGLADEQYF TGTGCCAGCAGCCTCCGGGGACTAGCGGACGAGCAGTACTTC TRBD2 TRBJ2-7 many TRBV7-8
CATREQETQYF TGTGCCACCAGGGAACAAGAGACCCAGTACTTC NA TRBJ2-5 few TRBV5-4
CASSPGTGDSKPQHF TGTGCCAGCAGTCCCGGGACAGGGGATAGCAAGCCCCAGCATTTT TRBD1 TRBJ1-5 NA TRBV6-2/TRBV6-3
CASSNYRGREETQYF TGTGCCAGCAGTAACTACAGGGGGCGCGAGGAGACCCAGTACTTC TRBD1 TRBJ2-5 NA TRBV27
CASSFSTENSPLHF TGTGCCAGCAGCTTTTCAACTGAGAATTCACCCCTCCACTTT NA TRBJ1-6 few TRBV11-2
CASKGRGSGANVLTF TGTGCCAGTAAGGGCAGGGGCTCTGGGGCCAACGTCCTGACTTTC NA TRBJ2-6 few TRBV19
CASSPLVSRNTDTQYF TGTGCCAGCAGCCCCTTGGTGTCTAGAAACACAGATACGCAGTATTTT NA TRBJ2-3 many TRBV3-1
CASSFSPTSGGATQYF TGTGCCAGCAGTTTCAGCCCGACTAGCGGGGGGGCAACGCAGTATTTT TRBD2 TRBJ2-3 NA TRBV27
CASSTSGTSSYNEQFF TGTGCCAGTAGTACTAGCGGGACAAGCTCCTACAATGAGCAGTTCTTC TRBD2 TRBJ2-1 few TRBV19
CASSQDKGRGQMNSPLHF TGCGCCAGCAGCCAAGATAAGGGAAGGGGACAGATGAATTCACCCCTCCACTTT TRBD1 TRBJ1-6 many TRBV4-1
CASSSLGGGRKETQYF TGTGCCAGCAGCTCCCTAGGCGGGGGCCGCAAAGAGACCCAGTACTTC NA TRBJ2-5 few TRBV11-2
CASSYSSRPRGDTQYF TGTGCCAGCAGTTACTCGAGTAGACCTCGAGGGGATACGCAGTATTTT NA TRBJ2-3 NA TRBV6-6
CASSEPPTGSNQPQHF TGTGCCAGCAGTGAGCCCCCGACAGGAAGCAATCAGCCCCAGCATTTT NA TRBJ1-5 many TRBV6-1
CASSLGLAGGLNYEQYF TGTGCCAGCAGCCTGGGACTAGCGGGGGGGCTTAACTACGAGCAGTACTTC TRBD2 TRBJ2-7 few TRBV7-6
CASSQGLAGEDTQYF TGCGCCAGCAGCCAAGGACTAGCGGGGGAGGATACGCAGTATTTT TRBD2 TRBJ2-3 NA TRBV4-1